This note documents a single TCR beta chain sequence. TCRdb reprocessed the RT-PCR reads via MiXCR and lists one record per CDR3 protein. Here the sample spans 900,000 to 1,000,000 distinct CDR3 sequences, roughly 17% being singletons. The V end was cut by 2 bases, the J end by 7 bases, with 8 bases between. CDR3 length equals 12 residues. Germline V lookup: CDR1 SSHAT, CDR2 FNYEAQ (reference sequence). This specimen comes from a study of patients and donors after allogeneic stem cell transplantation. This TCR came from a human donor who was either an allogeneic HSCT recipient or a stem cell or donor lymphocyte infusion donor (not recorded which). It is not recorded whose cells these are; they may come from a transplant donor. Sequenced: blood, either unsorted or a sorted T cell fraction (not recorded which). The chain joins TRBV7-7 to TRBJ2-5; perhaps TRBD1 as D (5 bases). The CDR3 sequence is CASSLTQGTQYF. The CDR3 DNA follows: TGTGCCAGCAGCTTAACTCAGGGGACCCAGTACTTC.